Below, 3 T cell receptor beta chains from the same sample are listed, as sequenced in a study of molecular identifiers for immune sequencing clone quantification (dated by TCRdb to the late 2010s). The library was built by means of PCR. The listed sequencing device is NextSeq 500. Using fastp at Q25 and MiXCR, TCRdb reprocessed the public reads and kept productive beta chains. Under each unique CDR3 protein, matching rows form one entry showing the most common genes and DNA. This sample comprises approximately 680,000 distinct CDR3 sequences, less than 30% of them detected only once. About 0.84% of the sample rests with the top ten. Sequenced: naive CD8+ T cells from blood, with Jurkat cell RNA spiked in. The cell subset or site label, as the study defines it: FACS-sorted CD8+CD4-CCR7+CD45RA+ naive T cells. These receptors were obtained from a human donor in good health. Some libraries in this study had Jurkat cell RNA spiked in.

This clonotype has only a few counts. The rearrangement joins TRBV29-1 to TRBJ2-1; TRBD2 aligns across 8 bases. In germline, CDR1 is SQVTM, CDR2 ANQGSEA. The CDR3 has 16 amino acids. V was clipped by 6 bases and J by 0 bases; unmatched bases: 10. The CDR3 sequence: CSVTGLVPTSYNEQFF. The CDR3 nucleotides read TGCAGCGTGACGGGACTAGTCCCCACCTCCTACAATGAGCAGTTCTTC.

This clonotype was seen only a few times. The V and J genes are TRBV4-1 and TRBJ2-3, with 12 bases identical to TRBD2. The germline CDR1 and CDR2 sequences are MGHRA and YSYEKL. Trimming cost V 0 bases and J 3 bases; bases outside gene matches: 7. The CDR3 runs to 18 residues. The CDR3 sequence: CASSQDPWTSGATDTQYF. As DNA, the CDR3 is TGCGCCAGCAGCCAAGATCCTTGGACTAGCGGGGCAACAGATACGCAGTATTTT.

Many counts were recorded for this clonotype. The chain joins TRBV28 to TRBJ2-7; unclear D gene. The V gene's germline CDR1 is MDHEN and CDR2 SYDVKM. V lost 3 bases and J 6 bases, leaving 6 bases between the germline ends. The CDR3 totals 11 residues. Here the CDR3 reads CASSFVSEQYF. DNA for the CDR3: TGTGCCAGCAGTTTTGTAAGCGAGCAGTACTTC.